A single sample is the source of the 9 T cell receptor beta chains below, sequenced in a study of T cells in Graves' hyperthyroidism and ophthalmopathy (dated by TCRdb to between 2017 and 2020). The library relied on multiplex PCR. Instrument on record: Illumina HiSeq 2000. TCR beta CDR3 regions were amplified from RNA transcripts. The TCR CDR3 was subjected to a first round of RT-PCR using the HTBI primer set and the Qiagen OneStep RT-PCR kit. Clones were called with MiXCR by TCRdb after fastp trimmed the public reads at Q25, and only in-frame beta chains were retained. Rows are combined by CDR3 protein, so each entry shows the most common genes and DNA. Across this sample there are around 690,000 distinct CDR3 sequences, with approximately 15% seen only once. The top ten clones comprise 15% of the sample. The sample consisted of blood. These receptors all come from a man in his forties or fifties with Graves' hyperthyroidism.

This chain uses TRBV9 with TRBJ2-2; 10 bases agree with TRBD2. The CDR3 totals 14 residues. Germline-derived CDR1 and CDR2 are SGDLS and YYNGEE. After removal of 9 bases from V and 5 bases from J, the junction contained 7 bases not matched to a gene. This CDR3 is CATSPSGSTGELFF. The CDR3 bases are TGTGCCACCTCGCCTAGCGGGAGTACCGGGGAGCTGTTTTTT.

This clonotype was observed a few times. The rearrangement links TRBV6-1 to TRBJ2-6; maybe TRBD2 (7 bases). Trimming pared 7 bases from V and 2 bases from J, leaving 18 bases between. The CDR3 runs to 17 residues. Germline V gene data show CDR1 as MNHNS and CDR2 as SASEGT. In DNA, the CDR3 is TGTGCCAGCATCCCGTATGGGGGGGGCGCTGGGGCCAACGTCCTGACTTTC. Its translation is CASIPYGGGAGANVLTF.

This clonotype appeared many times. The chain joins TRBV3-1 to TRBJ1-6; D not resolved. V shed 4 bases and J shed 5 bases, with 12 bases lying between them. The CDR3 is 15 residues long. CDR1 and CDR2 from the germline V gene are LGHDT and YNNKEL (reference sequence). This CDR3 is CASSPSGRNNSPLHF. CDR3 in DNA: TGTGCCAGCAGCCCCAGCGGACGGAATAATTCACCCCTCCACTTT.

Many counts were recorded for this clonotype. V usage is TRBV7-9 and J usage is TRBJ2-1, with TRBD2 identical over 8 bases. Germline CDR1 reads SEHNR; CDR2 reads FQNEAQ (reference sequence). The J segment lost 4 bases and the V segment lost 4 bases, leaving 9 bases of the junction unmatched. This CDR3 is built from 16 residues. This chain's CDR3 is CASSSYAVAGYNEQFF. The CDR3 DNA is TGTGCCAGCAGCTCCTATGCCGTAGCGGGATACAATGAGCAGTTCTTC.

The V call is TRBV12-3 or TRBV12-4, the J call TRBJ1-4; a possible D gene is TRBD1 (6 bases). Trimming removed 4 bases at V and 9 bases at J, with 15 bases between. The CDR3 extends over 14 amino acids. The CDR3 bases are TGTGCCAGCAGTTCGGACAGCCGGCCCAAAAAACTGTTTTTT. It is translated as CASSSDSRPKKLFF.

This clonotype was seen at least ten times. The chain joins TRBV28 to TRBJ2-1, with D possibly TRBD1 on 6 matching bases. The CDR3 loop spans 13 amino acids. Trimming pared 6 bases from V and 2 bases from J, leaving 8 bases between. Germline lookup yields CDR1 MDHEN and CDR2 SYDVKM. The chain's CDR3 is CASSWDTYNEQFF. CDR3 nucleotide sequence: TGTGCCAGCAGCTGGGACACCTACAATGAGCAGTTCTTC.

This chain links TRBV6-5 with TRBJ1-2; 12 bases match TRBD1. The CDR3 loop spans 17 amino acids. V lost 0 bases, J lost 3 bases, and 5 bases stayed unmatched. CDR1 MNHEY and CDR2 SVGAGI come from the germline V gene. The CDR3, as DNA: TGTGCCAGCAGTTACTCCGGGACAGGGGGCGCCGACTATGGCTACACCTTC. Residues: CASSYSGTGGADYGYTF.

This clonotype came up many times. The CDR3 reads CSADDSGRAYNEQFF. The CDR3, as DNA: TGCAGTGCAGACGATAGCGGGAGGGCCTACAATGAGCAGTTCTTC. V and J are TRBV20-1 and TRBJ2-1; 11 nucleotides line up with TRBD2. Germline trimming cut 6 bases from V and 2 bases from J; bases unmatched to any gene: 6. The germline gives CDR1 DFQATT, CDR2 SNEGSKA (reference sequence). The CDR3 totals 15 residues.

This clonotype has ten or more counts. This chain connects TRBV28 to TRBJ2-7, with TRBD2 matching over 11 bases. The germline V gene has CDR1 MDHEN and CDR2 SYDVKM. V lost 3 bases to trimming and J lost 1 base; unmatched junction nucleotides: 2. The CDR3 totals 15 residues. The CDR3 bases are TGTGCCAGCAGTTTGACTAGCGGGAAGTCCTACGAGCAGTACTTC. It specifies CASSLTSGKSYEQYF.